This record covers a single T cell receptor beta chain. Its binding antigen is unknown. No base quality information exists; no much larger clone differs at one position. Libraries were built with the immunoSEQ multiplex PCR assay. For the multiplex PCR, a mixture combining 60 forward primers for TCR Vbeta segments and 13 reverse primers for TCR Jbeta segments was used. A multiplex PCR assay on genomic DNA amplified the CDR3 region of rearranged TCR beta genes. The amplified TCR beta libraries were sequenced on the Illumina HiSeq System as 87-base-pair reads. The original pipeline was this. A later analysis tallied some 79 million unique TCR beta chains across the 666 repertoires, and around 12 million of those chains were shared by two or more donors. Raw reads were error-corrected and collapsed into unique sequences by a nearest-neighbor algorithm in which closely related sequences were merged to remove PCR and sequencing errors. V, D and J gene segments were assigned by aligning CDR3 sequences to IMGT reference sequences. Each retained sequence needed at least a six-nucleotide match to both a V gene segment and a J gene segment. Rearrangements were classified as productive when the CDR3 lacked stop codons and remained in frame with V and J, and all other rearrangements were classified as non-productive. CDR3 was defined by IMGT convention, running from the second conserved V-encoded cysteine to the conserved J-encoded phenylalanine. The earlier analysis of about 500 of the donors excluded sequences that lacked an unambiguous match to a single V gene segment. An earlier analysis of several hundred of the donors called V segments functional above 56.7% productive rearrangements and segregating when the between-donor standard deviation exceeded 5%. A statistical classification framework was built to diagnose cytomegalovirus status from the catalog of TCR beta chain sequences. V and J gene assignment, in a later analysis, came from comparing TCR nucleotide sequences with IMGT/GENE-DB human TR gene sequences. In a later analysis, CDR3 sequences and most-parsimonious VDJ recombination scenarios were assigned using the TCRdist pipeline. In a later analysis, each TCR beta chain was defined by its CDR3 amino acid sequence together with its V-gene family, and reads lacking a unique V-gene family were excluded. A later analysis removed 592 highly shared, low-generation-probability nucleotide sequences to deal with suspected cross-contamination and a sequencing artifact. In a later analysis, a clonal expansion index was calculated for each public chain from normalized within-repertoire ranks of inferred template counts. A later analysis computed generation probabilities with a VDJ recombination model fitted to out-of-frame rearrangements, and checked the results against IGoR. In a later analysis, hypergeometric tests were used to score TCR-TCR, TCR-HLA and TCR-CMV co-occurrence, with a repertoire-size bias correction applied to TCR pairs. In a later analysis, false discovery rates were estimated by permuting HLA or CMV assignments 20 times. In a later analysis, co-occurring TCRs were grouped with DBSCAN, and TCRdist sequence similarity was added when clustering was performed within HLA-allele-positive subsets. For co-occurrence clustering, repertoires with fewer than 30,000 or more than 120,000 public chains were excluded, along with roughly five repertoires with anomalous nucleotide sharing. The immuneACCESS repertoire file appears here via TCRdb, limited to in-frame rearrangements. These files lack a portion of the clones; in checked studies, under half of the deficit traces to unresolved V genes, and the cause of the others is not known. The D gene and trimming were derived from the DNA, and the V and J assignments and clone size from that table. The sample includes hundreds of thousands of clones, with 70% to 80% observed a single time. The top ten hold roughly 1.9% of the sample.

The sample comes from a study of cytomegalovirus exposure and HLA in healthy donors (dated by TCRdb to about 2017). Describing the broader study: An earlier analysis of roughly 630 of the donors reported 250 to 300 Gb of sequence data and 117 million unique TCR beta sequences from roughly 200 million T cells. An early release covering roughly 600 HLA-typed donors comprised roughly 300 gigabases of sequencing data and 85 million or so unique TCR sequences. Among the roughly 400 genotyped donors, around 81% belonged to the genetic ancestry cluster associated with self-reported Caucasian donors. The study aimed to test whether signatures of past pathogen exposure could be identified by cataloging public T cell receptors. The T cell repertoires of under 700 subjects were profiled by immunosequencing and related to cytomegalovirus serostatus. In addition to the first cohort of 666 subjects, a separate validation cohort of 130 or so different subjects was used. To predict cytomegalovirus infection status, the study combined high-throughput TCR immunosequencing, statistical association of individual TCRs with disease status, and machine learning. In a later analysis, previously published TCR beta repertoires from hundreds of donors were re-analyzed and high-resolution HLA genotyping was added so that TCR occurrence patterns could be studied. Rather than drawing on any new phenotypic data, the later analysis identified candidate immune exposures from TCR beta sequences and the way those sequences occurred across donors. To decide whether each TCR beta V gene segment behaved as functional or pseudogenic, an earlier analysis of some 540 of the donors relied on high-throughput TCR beta sequencing. Donor age, sex, ethnicity and CMV serostatus were compiled alongside the repertoire data. A later genetic analysis took genome-wide SNP genotypes for about 55% of the 666 donors and used that subset as a discovery cohort. Every repertoire in the discovery cohort had been generated on one and the same sequencing platform. HLA typing covered class I and class II loci at four-digit resolution. Typing coverage differed by locus: A, B, C, DRB1 and DQB1 were typed in about 620-640 donors, DQA1 in roughly 510, DPA1 in approximately 610, and DPB1 in just under 480. A handful of DR-DQ haplotypes were handled as single units for association and clustering because linkage in the cohort was strong. Among around 400 genotyped donors of the cohort, an average of about 240,000 unique TCR beta nucleotide sequences were sequenced per donor, around 18% of them non-productive.

The cohort was made up of several hundred healthy bone marrow donors. Cohort members were all nominally healthy when sampled, although unrecorded immune exposures were likely present. The donor tested CMV seronegative and was one of the 352 seronegative cohort members. Each donor provided a peripheral blood sample, and peripheral blood mononuclear cells were used for TCR beta sequencing. The Qiagen DNeasy Blood Extraction Kit was used to extract genomic DNA from the blood cell samples. General findings and caveats noted by the study authors: It was suggested by the authors that the approach could potentially be generalized to other disease states and immunological phenotypes. Compared with the roughly 710-donor mean, donors in an Asian-associated ancestry cluster had fewer N-insertions in productive TCRs, according to a later genetic analysis. Several of the top co-occurrence clusters appeared to be linked to parvovirus B19, influenza, CMV and Epstein-Barr virus, according to a later analysis. In a later analysis, the rate of TCR association differed among HLA loci, with DRB1 alleles having the most associated TCRs and HLA-C alleles having the fewest. Broadly in line with IMGT annotations, most TCR beta V segments showed up in productive rearrangements about 90% or about 30% of the time in an earlier analysis of about 500 of the donors. In a later genetic analysis, a missense DCLRE1C variant was associated with V-gene and J-gene trimming of TCR beta chains, and the association was replicated in an independent cohort. Presence/absence analyses assumed roughly uniform sequencing depth across donors, an assumption that may not hold. Most TCR sequences were seen in very few donors, while some public TCRs were found in many individuals. The only immune exposure information available for the cohort was CMV serostatus. A further reported finding was that TCR beta sequences accurately predicted the HLA-A and HLA-B alleles for most subjects in the first cohort. The 87-base-pair reads could not distinguish some IMGT-functional V segments, including TRBV6-2 and TRBV6-3, so those segments were excluded. Because counts were too low, some 16 rarely observed V segments, including chromosome 9 orphons, were excluded from the earlier analysis of several hundred of the donors. A later analysis found that most CMV-associated TCR beta chains appeared HLA-restricted, with HLA associations seemingly driven largely by CMV exposure. A few of the identified cytomegalovirus-associated TCR beta chains were confirmed in vitro to be specific for cytomegalovirus antigens. In both the original and validation cohorts, the classifier was reported to diagnose cytomegalovirus status with high specificity and sensitivity. The sequencing pipeline was judged likely to have produced a cluster of highly shared sequence variants as a technical artifact. When HLA alleles, especially DR and DQ, strongly co-occurred, attributing TCR associations to individual alleles was difficult. Because HLA typing was unavailable for some donors at each locus, only the typed subset was used in association tests. Correlated functional status among segregating V segments might be attributable to linkage disequilibrium, but an unknown experimental factor could not be ruled out. In this cohort, only TCR beta chains were sequenced, and detectable features were limited by the absence of alpha or paired-chain data. The study gave a list of 150 to 200 TCR beta chains associated with cytomegalovirus. At a false discovery rate of 0.05, a later analysis linked roughly 17,000 TCR beta sequences to specific HLA alleles. Compared with equally common non-associated chains, HLA-associated TCR beta chains in a later analysis were more clonally expanded and had lower generation probabilities.

Sequences MNHEY (CDR1) and SVGAGI (CDR2) are obtained from the germline V gene. The CDR3 contains 14 residues, cysteine and phenylalanine counted. The only DNA kept is the CDR3, 42 bases in frame from the first base. Relative to germline, V is missing 5 bases and J is missing 6 bases, with 8 bases of the junction outside any gene match. The rearranged segments are TRBV6-5 and TRBJ1-2; 8 junctional bases match TRBD1. The sequencing input was PBMCs. The source of this sequence is a woman under 40 in good health and CMV-seronegative. This receptor carries the CDR3 CASSEIGQGNGYTF. The DNA sequence is TGTGCCAGCAGTGAAATCGGACAGGGTAATGGCTACACCTTC.